This T cell receptor (beta chain) derives from a study of blood T cell repertoires in COVID-19. Study overall: Spain, Italy and the United States supplied samples that represented acute and convalescent COVID-19. In each case, the material was cDNA or gDNA derived from T cells, B-cell-depleted T cells, or PBMCs.

In the original processing: Reference gene primers were amplified, and this amplification served to estimate nucleated cell counts. TCRdb keeps only in-frame clones here, not all; method: immunoSEQ multiplex PCR. The DNA was the basis for D and trimming; V, J and clone size are from that table. The sample yields approximately 200,000 clones, just under 90% seen once. The CDR3 loop spans 16 amino acids. Trimming at V came to 5 bases and at J to 4 bases, leaving 4 bases not matched to a gene. Germline values: CDR1 SGHTA, CDR2 FQGNSA. This clonotype was obtained from a man between 60 and 70 years old who had recovered from COVID-19. The chain uses TRBV7-2 and TRBJ2-1; 14 bases map to TRBD2. Sample: peripheral blood. The CDR3 sequence: CASSLRTSGGYNEQFF. The CDR3 coding sequence is TGTGCCAGCAGCCTAAGGACTAGCGGGGGGTACAATGAGCAGTTCTTC.